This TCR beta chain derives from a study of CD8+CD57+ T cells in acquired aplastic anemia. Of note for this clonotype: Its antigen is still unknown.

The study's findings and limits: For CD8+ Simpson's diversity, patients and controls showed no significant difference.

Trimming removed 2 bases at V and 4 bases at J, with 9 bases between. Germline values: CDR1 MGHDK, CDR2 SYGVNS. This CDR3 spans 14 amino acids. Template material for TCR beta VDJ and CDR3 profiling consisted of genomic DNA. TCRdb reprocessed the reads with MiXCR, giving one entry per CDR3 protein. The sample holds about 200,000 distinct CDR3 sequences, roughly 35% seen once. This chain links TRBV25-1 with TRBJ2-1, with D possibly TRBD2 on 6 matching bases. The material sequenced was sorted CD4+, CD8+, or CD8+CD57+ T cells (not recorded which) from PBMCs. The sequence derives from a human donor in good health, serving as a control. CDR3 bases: TGTGCCAGCAGTGAAGCGGGACGATACAATGAGCAGTTCTTC. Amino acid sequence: CASSEAGRYNEQFF. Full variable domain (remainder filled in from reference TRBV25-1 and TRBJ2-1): EADIYQTPRYLVIGTGKKITLECSQTMGHDKMYWYQQDPGMELHLIHYSYGVNSTEKGDLSSESTVSRIRTEHFPLTLESARPSHTSQYLCASSEAGRYNEQFFGPGTRLTVL.